This TCR beta chain was captured in a study of control samples from healthy donors and cancer patients. Germline V CDR1 and CDR2: SGHDT, YYEEEE. The CDR3 contains 18 residues. After removal of 6 bases from V and 0 bases from J, the junction contained 13 bases not matched to a gene. The protocol was immunoSEQ multiplex PCR, while the TCRdb copy is restricted to in-frame clones and leaves out a portion. The sample contains around 100,000 clones, roughly 92% of which appear only once. Material for sequencing was blood. The clonotype comes from a human donor in good health. The donor label of this sample is uncertain. The V call is TRBV5-6, the J call TRBJ2-3; 10 bases align to TRBD2. In DNA form, the CDR3 reads TGTGCCAGCAATGAGGGACTAGCGTCGCCATTAAGCACAGATACGCAGTATTTT. This codes for CASNEGLASPLSTDTQYF.